This T cell receptor beta chain was sequenced during a study of T-cell memory formation after mild COVID-19. TCRdb redid the calling of the 5' RACE reads with MiXCR, one entry per CDR3 protein. The data contain around 420,000 distinct CDR3 sequences, approximately 24% of them singletons. There are 15 residues in the CDR3. Germline-derived CDR1 and CDR2 are MNHEY and SMNVEV (reference sequence). V lost 5 bases to trimming and J lost 2 bases, with 16 bases between them. The sequencing sample was made of PBMCs or a T cell subset sorted from them (not recorded which). The chain employs TRBV27 and TRBJ2-7, with TRBD1 as a possible D gene (6 bases). The receptor was isolated from an adult woman who had mild COVID-19 (a few samples of this study predate the infection). Cell type and time point are not known. This chain's CDR3 is CASSNGPGQAYEQYF. The CDR3 coding sequence is TGTGCCAGCAGTAACGGGCCGGGACAAGCCTACGAGCAGTACTTC.